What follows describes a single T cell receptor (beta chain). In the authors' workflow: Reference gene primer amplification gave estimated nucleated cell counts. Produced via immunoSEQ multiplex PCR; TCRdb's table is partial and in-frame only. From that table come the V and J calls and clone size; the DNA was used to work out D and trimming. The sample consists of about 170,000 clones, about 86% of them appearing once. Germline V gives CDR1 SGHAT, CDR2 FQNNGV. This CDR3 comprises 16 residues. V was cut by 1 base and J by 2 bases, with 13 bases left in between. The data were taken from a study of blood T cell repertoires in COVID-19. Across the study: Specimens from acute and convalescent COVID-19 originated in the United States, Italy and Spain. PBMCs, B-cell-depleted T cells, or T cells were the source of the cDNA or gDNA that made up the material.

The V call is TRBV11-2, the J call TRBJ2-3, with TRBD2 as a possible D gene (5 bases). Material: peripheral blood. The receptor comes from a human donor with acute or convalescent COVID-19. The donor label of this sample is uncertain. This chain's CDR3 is CASSLALGLLTDTQYF. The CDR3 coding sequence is TGTGCCAGCAGCTTAGCGCTCGGACTCCTCACAGATACGCAGTATTTT. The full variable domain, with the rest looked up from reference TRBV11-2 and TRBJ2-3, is EAGVAQSPRYKIIEKRQSVAFWCNPISGHATLYWYQQILGQGPKLLIQFQNNGVVDDSQLPKDRFSAERLKGVDSTLKIQPAKLEDSAVYLCASSLALGLLTDTQYFGPGTRLTVL.